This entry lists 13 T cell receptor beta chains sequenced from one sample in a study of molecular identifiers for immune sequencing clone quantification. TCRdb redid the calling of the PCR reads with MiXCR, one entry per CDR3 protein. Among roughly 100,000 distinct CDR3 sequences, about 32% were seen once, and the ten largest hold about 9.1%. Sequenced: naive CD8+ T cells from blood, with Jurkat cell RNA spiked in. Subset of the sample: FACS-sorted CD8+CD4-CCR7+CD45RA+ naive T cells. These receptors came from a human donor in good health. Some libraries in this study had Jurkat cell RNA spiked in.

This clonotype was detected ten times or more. The CDR3 coding sequence is TGCAGCGTTGAGGGAGAGGTAGAGGGAAACACAGATACGCAGTATTTT. The encoded protein is CSVEGEVEGNTDTQYF. The rearrangement links TRBV29-1 to TRBJ2-3; tentatively, D is TRBD2 (5 bases). Trimming shortened V by 3 bases and J by 2 bases, and 18 bases separated the two germline ends. The length of the CDR3 is 16 residues. CDR1 SQVTM and CDR2 ANQGSEA come from the germline V gene.

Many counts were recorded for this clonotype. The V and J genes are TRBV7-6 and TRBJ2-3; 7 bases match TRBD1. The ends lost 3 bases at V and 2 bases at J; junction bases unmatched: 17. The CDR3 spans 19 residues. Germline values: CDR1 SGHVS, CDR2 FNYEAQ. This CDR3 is CASSFADRSGRIYTDTQYF. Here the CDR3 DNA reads TGTGCCAGCAGCTTTGCGGACAGGTCCGGCCGAATCTACACAGATACGCAGTATTTT. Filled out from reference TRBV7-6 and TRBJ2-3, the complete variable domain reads GAGVSQSPRYKVTKRGQDVALRCDPISGHVSLYWYRQALGQGPEFLTYFNYEAQQDKSGLPNDRFSAERPEGSISTLTIQRTEQRDSAMYRCASSFADRSGRIYTDTQYFGPGTRLTVL.

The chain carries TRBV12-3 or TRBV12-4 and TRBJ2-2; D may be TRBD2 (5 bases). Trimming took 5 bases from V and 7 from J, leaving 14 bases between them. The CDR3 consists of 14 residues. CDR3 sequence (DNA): TGTGCCAGCAGTCTCCGCCTAGCCGGCGGGGAGCTGTTTTTT. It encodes CASSLRLAGGELFF.

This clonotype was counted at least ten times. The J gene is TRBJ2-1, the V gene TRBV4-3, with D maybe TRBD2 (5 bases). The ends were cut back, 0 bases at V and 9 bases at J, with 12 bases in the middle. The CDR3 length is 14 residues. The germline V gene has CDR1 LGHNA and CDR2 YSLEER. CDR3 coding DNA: TGCGCCAGCAGCCAAGAAAATAGAGGGATTGAGCAGTTCTTC. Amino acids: CASSQENRGIEQFF.

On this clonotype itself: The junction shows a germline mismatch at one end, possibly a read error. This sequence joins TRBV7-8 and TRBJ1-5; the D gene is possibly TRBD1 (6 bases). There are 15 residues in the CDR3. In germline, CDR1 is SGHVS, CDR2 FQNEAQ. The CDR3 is CASSWGPLAAQPQQF. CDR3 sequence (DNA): TGTGCCAGCAGCTGGGGGCCCCTGGCCGCTCAGCCCCAGCAATTT. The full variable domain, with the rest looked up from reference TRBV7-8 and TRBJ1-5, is GAGVSQSPRYKVAKRGQDVALRCDPISGHVSLFWYQQALGQGPEFLTYFQNEAQLDKSGLPSDRFFAERPEGSVSTLKIQRTQQEDSAVYLCASSWGPLAAQPQQFGDGTRLSIL.

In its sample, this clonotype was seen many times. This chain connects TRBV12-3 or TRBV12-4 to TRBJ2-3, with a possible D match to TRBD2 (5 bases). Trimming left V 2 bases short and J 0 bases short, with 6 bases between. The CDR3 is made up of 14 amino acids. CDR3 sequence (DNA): TGTGCCAGCAGTTTATGGACTAGCACAGATACGCAGTATTTT. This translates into CASSLWTSTDTQYF.

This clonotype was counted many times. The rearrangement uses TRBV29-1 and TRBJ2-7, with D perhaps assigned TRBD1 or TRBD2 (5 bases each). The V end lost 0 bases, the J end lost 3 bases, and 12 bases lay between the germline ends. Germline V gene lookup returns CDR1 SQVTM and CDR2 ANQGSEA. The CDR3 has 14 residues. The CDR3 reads CSVEEGVQSYEQYF. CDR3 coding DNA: TGCAGCGTTGAAGAGGGGGTGCAGAGCTACGAGCAGTACTTC.

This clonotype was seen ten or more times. The CDR3 is CASSLWSYEQYF. The CDR3 bases are TGTGCCAGCAGTTTATGGTCCTACGAGCAGTACTTC. The rearrangement uses TRBV28 and TRBJ2-7; D gene uncertain. The V end was cut by 0 bases, the J end by 1 base, with 1 base between. The germline V gene has CDR1 MDHEN and CDR2 SYDVKM. CDR3 length equals 12 residues.

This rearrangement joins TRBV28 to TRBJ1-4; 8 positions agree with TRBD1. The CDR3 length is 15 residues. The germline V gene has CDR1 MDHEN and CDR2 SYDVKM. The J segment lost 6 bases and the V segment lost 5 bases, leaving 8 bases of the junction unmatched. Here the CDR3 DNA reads TGTGCCAGCAGTGGGCCGGGACAGGATTATGAAAAACTGTTTTTT. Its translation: CASSGPGQDYEKLFF.

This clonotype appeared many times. This chain's CDR3 is CASSPISGSEAFF. The CDR3 bases are TGTGCCAGCAGCCCCATATCGGGCTCTGAAGCTTTCTTT. This chain uses TRBV7-7 with TRBJ1-1; D call uncertain. The germline V gene encodes CDR1 SSHAT and CDR2 FNYEAQ (reference sequence). V was shortened by 5 bases and J by 6 bases, with 13 bases between the two germline ends. CDR3 length: 13 amino acids.

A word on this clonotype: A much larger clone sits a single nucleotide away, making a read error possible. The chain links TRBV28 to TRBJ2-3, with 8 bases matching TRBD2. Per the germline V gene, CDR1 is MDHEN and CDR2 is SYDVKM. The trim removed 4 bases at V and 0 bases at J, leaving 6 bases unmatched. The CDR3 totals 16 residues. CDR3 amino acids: CASSCPSGRSTDTQYF. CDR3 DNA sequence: TGTGCCAGCAGTTGTCCTAGCGGGCGGAGCACAGATACGCAGTATTTT.

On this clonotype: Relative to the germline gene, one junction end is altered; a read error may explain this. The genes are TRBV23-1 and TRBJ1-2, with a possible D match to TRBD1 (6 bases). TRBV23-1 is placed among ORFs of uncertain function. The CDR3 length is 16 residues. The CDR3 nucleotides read TGCGCCAGCAGTCAATCATGGGCAGGGGAAAACTATGACTACACCTTC. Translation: CASSQSWAGENYDYTF.

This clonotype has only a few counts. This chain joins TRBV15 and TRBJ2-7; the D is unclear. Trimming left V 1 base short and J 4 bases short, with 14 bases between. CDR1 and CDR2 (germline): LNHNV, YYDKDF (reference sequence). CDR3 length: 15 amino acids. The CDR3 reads CATSRGWGSGYEQYF. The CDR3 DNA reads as TGTGCCACCAGCAGAGGTTGGGGAAGTGGGTACGAGCAGTACTTC.